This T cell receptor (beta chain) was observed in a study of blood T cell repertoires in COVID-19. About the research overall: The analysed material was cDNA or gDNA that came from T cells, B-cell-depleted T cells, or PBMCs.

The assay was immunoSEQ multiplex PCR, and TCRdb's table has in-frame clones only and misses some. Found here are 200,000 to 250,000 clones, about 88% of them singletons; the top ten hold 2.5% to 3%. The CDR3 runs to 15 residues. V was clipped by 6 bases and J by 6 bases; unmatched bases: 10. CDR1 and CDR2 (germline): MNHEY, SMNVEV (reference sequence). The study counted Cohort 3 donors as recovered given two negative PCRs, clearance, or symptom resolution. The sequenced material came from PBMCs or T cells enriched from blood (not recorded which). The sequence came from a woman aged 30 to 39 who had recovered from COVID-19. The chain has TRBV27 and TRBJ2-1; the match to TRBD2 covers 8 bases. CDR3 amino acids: CASSHRRTSRNEQFF. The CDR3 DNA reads TGTGCCAGCAGCCACCGCCGGACTAGCCGCAATGAGCAGTTCTTC.